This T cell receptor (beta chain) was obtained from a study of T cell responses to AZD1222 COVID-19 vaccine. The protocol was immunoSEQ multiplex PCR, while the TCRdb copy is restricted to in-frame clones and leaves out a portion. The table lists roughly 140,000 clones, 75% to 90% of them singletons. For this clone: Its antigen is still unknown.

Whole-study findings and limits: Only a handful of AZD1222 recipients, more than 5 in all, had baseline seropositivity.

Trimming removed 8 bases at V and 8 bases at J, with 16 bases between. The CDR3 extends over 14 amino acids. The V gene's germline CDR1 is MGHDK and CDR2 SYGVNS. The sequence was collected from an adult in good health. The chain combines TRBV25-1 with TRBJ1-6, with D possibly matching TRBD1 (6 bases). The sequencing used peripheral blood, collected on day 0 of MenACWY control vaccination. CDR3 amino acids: CASASTGFDSPLHF. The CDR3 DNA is TGTGCCAGCGCCTCAACAGGGTTCGATTCACCCCTCCACTTT.